Below, 30 T cell receptor beta chains from the same sample are listed, as sequenced in a study of cytomegalovirus exposure and HLA in healthy donors. 13 Jbeta primers and 60 Vbeta primers were used for the PCR. The method was immunoSEQ multiplex PCR; TCRdb's version includes in-frame clones alone and lacks a portion of them. The listing contains 150,000 to 200,000 clones. The source material was PBMCs. The receptors shown here come from a woman between 18 and 29 years old in good health and CMV-seropositive.

V gene TRBV5-1 combines with J gene TRBJ2-3; TRBD2 matches 9 bases. The CDR3 has 16 amino acids. Germline V gene data show CDR1 as SGHRS and CDR2 as YFSETQ. With 4 bases clipped from V and 3 bases from J, the junction kept 9 bases outside the gene matches. The CDR3 DNA reads as TGCGCCAGCAGCACTCCAGCGGGAGGCGGGACAGATACGCAGTATTTT. It is translated as CASSTPAGGGTDTQYF.

The V and J genes are TRBV5-1 and TRBJ1-3; D might be TRBD1 (6 bases). Trimming stripped 3 bases from V and 4 bases from J, with 14 bases between. Germline CDR1 SGHRS, CDR2 YFSETQ. The CDR3 is made up of 15 amino acids. The CDR3 DNA follows: TGCGCCAGCAGCTCCGGACAGTTTGCGGGAAACACCATATATTTT. Protein: CASSSGQFAGNTIYF.

The chain combines TRBV28 with TRBJ1-3, with TRBD1 as a possible D gene (5 bases). V was shortened by 5 bases and J by 3 bases, with 14 bases between the two germline ends. The CDR3 covers 15 residues. The germline V gene encodes CDR1 MDHEN and CDR2 SYDVKM. CDR3 sequence (DNA): TGTGCCAGCAGTGAATGGGGGGGTCATGGAAACACCATATATTTT. Amino acids: CASSEWGGHGNTIYF.

The rearrangement uses TRBV30 and TRBJ1-3; 9 bases fit TRBD1. Per germline, CDR1 GTSNPN and CDR2 SVGIG (reference sequence). V shed 3 bases, J shed 5 bases, and the junction held 5 bases outside the gene matches. This CDR3 region has 14 residues. CDR3 residues: CAWSQDRGRNTIYF. The CDR3 coding sequence is TGTGCCTGGAGCCAAGACAGGGGGAGAAACACCATATATTTT.

J is TRBJ1-5 and V is TRBV6-1, with TRBD1 as a possible D gene (6 bases). Trimming stripped 4 bases from V and 3 bases from J, with 16 bases between. Germline V lookup: CDR1 MNHNS, CDR2 SASEGT. The CDR3 is 16 residues long. DNA for the CDR3: TGTGCCAGCAGTGTCCGGGGGGCCACGAACAATCAGCCCCAGCATTTT. Amino acids: CASSVRGATNNQPQHF.

The rearrangement uses TRBV5-1 and TRBJ2-1; TRBD2 agrees at 9 bases. The CDR3 totals 15 residues. Trimming at V came to 4 bases and at J to 9 bases, leaving 11 bases not matched to a gene. CDR1 and CDR2 (germline): SGHRS, YFSETQ. CDR3 protein: CASSPRGSGSFEQFF. The CDR3 region has the DNA TGCGCCAGCAGCCCCCGGGGTAGCGGGAGCTTTGAGCAGTTCTTC.

The chain has TRBV5-6 and TRBJ1-3; D remains ambiguous. Trimming stripped 7 bases from V and 4 bases from J, with 12 bases between. The germline V gene has CDR1 SGHDT and CDR2 YYEEEE. The length of the CDR3 is 13 residues. The CDR3 DNA sequence: TGTGCCAGCGGCGGGATGTCGGGAAACACCATATATTTT. Its protein product is CASGGMSGNTIYF.

The CDR3 region is CAISESAGTGSTDTQYF. Written as DNA, the CDR3 is TGTGCCATCAGTGAGTCGGCCGGGACAGGGAGCACAGATACGCAGTATTTT. This chain uses TRBV10-3 with TRBJ2-3; 9 nucleotides align to TRBD1. Germline CDR1 and CDR2: ENHRY and SYGVKD. The CDR3 totals 17 residues. Trimming at V came to 0 bases and at J to 0 bases, leaving 4 bases not matched to a gene.

This rearrangement joins TRBV5-1 to TRBJ1-2, with TRBD1 matching over 7 bases. With V trimmed by 5 bases and J by 4 bases, 8 bases remained unmatched. Looked up from germline, CDR1 is SGHRS and CDR2 is YFSETQ. This CDR3 is built from 14 residues. CDR3 sequence (DNA): TGCGCCAGCAGATCATCGACAGGGTTCTATGGCTACACCTTC. It specifies CASRSSTGFYGYTF.

The chain has TRBV7-6 and TRBJ1-4, with D possibly being TRBD1 (6 bases). Deletions cut 6 bases from V and 7 bases from J, with 12 bases between. Germline-derived CDR1 and CDR2 are SGHVS and FNYEAQ. The CDR3 length is 13 residues. CDR3 nucleotides: TGTGCCAGCAGAGCAGGGGCGGGTGAAAAACTGTTTTTT. It is translated as CASRAGAGEKLFF.

J is TRBJ1-1 and V is TRBV7-6; D is possibly TRBD1 (5 bases). The germline gives CDR1 SGHVS, CDR2 FNYEAQ. CDR3 length: 14 residues. Trimming removed 5 bases from V and 2 bases from J, with 12 bases in between. In DNA form, the CDR3 reads TGTGCCAGCAGCCAAACAGGAGAAAACACTGAAGCTTTCTTT. Protein product: CASSQTGENTEAFF.

V and J are TRBV10-3 and TRBJ1-1, with 10 bases that match TRBD1. The V gene's germline CDR1 is ENHRY and CDR2 SYGVKD. V was pared by 10 bases and J by 1 base, with 3 bases of the junction left unmatched. This CDR3 comprises 13 residues. CDR3 coding DNA: TGTGCCACCGGGGACAGGGGGAACACTGAAGCTTTCTTT. It translates to CATGDRGNTEAFF.

The rearrangement links TRBV2 to TRBJ2-2; 7 bases line up with TRBD1. From germline, CDR1 is SNHLY and CDR2 FYNNEI. The J segment lost 6 bases and the V segment lost 6 bases, leaving 4 bases of the junction unmatched. The CDR3 has 13 residues. CDR3 nucleotides: TGTGCCAGCAGGGGACAGTTCCCCGGGGAGCTGTTTTTT. Encoded protein: CASRGQFPGELFF.

The chain carries TRBV27 and TRBJ1-3; D not resolved. V lost 6 bases, J lost 2 bases, and 11 bases lay in between. CDR3 length equals 14 residues. Germline V lookup: CDR1 MNHEY, CDR2 SMNVEV (reference sequence). The CDR3, as DNA: TGTGCCAGCAGACCTTCCCGGGCTGGAAACACCATATATTTT. Protein: CASRPSRAGNTIYF.

The chain joins TRBV6-5 to TRBJ1-6; D remains ambiguous. Germline V CDR1 and CDR2: MNHEY, SVGAGI. V gave up 6 bases and J gave up 9 bases, with 12 bases separating them. CDR3 length: 13 amino acids. Here the CDR3 reads CASSGERGSPLHF. Written as DNA, the CDR3 is TGTGCCAGCAGCGGGGAGCGGGGTTCACCCCTCCACTTT.

This rearrangement joins TRBV30 to TRBJ1-5; 8 bases fit TRBD1. Trimming cost V 0 bases and J 4 bases; bases outside gene matches: 8. Germline V gene sequence: CDR1 GTSNPN, CDR2 SVGIG (reference sequence). The CDR3 runs to 16 residues. As DNA, the CDR3 is TGTGCCTGGAGTGTATGGGCAGGGGGCGTGAATCAGCCCCAGCATTTT. It specifies CAWSVWAGGVNQPQHF.

The chain recombines TRBV28 with TRBJ2-3; possibly TRBD1 for D (5 bases). The CDR3 loop spans 14 amino acids. Trimming stripped 5 bases from V and 3 bases from J, with 12 bases between. CDR1 and CDR2 from the germline V gene are MDHEN and SYDVKM. The CDR3 protein is CASSLGHSTDTQYF. The CDR3 DNA reads as TGTGCCAGCAGTCTCGGACACTCGACAGATACGCAGTATTTT.

The chain is built from TRBV19 and TRBJ1-1; no definite D call. The CDR3 runs 15 residues. Germline lookup yields CDR1 LNHDA and CDR2 SQIVND (reference sequence). V lost 1 base and J 1 base, leaving 10 bases between the germline ends. CDR3 sequence (DNA): TGTGCCAGTAGTATAGCACCTGCGGGGAACACTGAAGCTTTCTTT. Protein: CASSIAPAGNTEAFF.

This rearrangement joins TRBV5-1 to TRBJ1-1; the D is unclear. Germline V CDR1 and CDR2: SGHRS, YFSETQ. The CDR3 is made up of 16 amino acids. V was cut by 0 bases and J by 1 base, with 13 bases left in between. CDR3 sequence reads: CASSLGAFGGNTEAFF. Here the CDR3 DNA reads TGCGCCAGCAGCTTGGGGGCCTTCGGAGGGAACACTGAAGCTTTCTTT.

The chain joins TRBV18 to TRBJ1-5; D unresolved. With 0 bases removed from V and 1 base from J, the gap between germline ends came to 4 bases. The germline V gene encodes CDR1 KGHSH and CDR2 LQKENI. This CDR3 region has 14 residues. This CDR3 is CASSPPQSNQPQHF. In DNA, the CDR3 is TGTGCCAGCTCACCACCGCAGAGCAATCAGCCCCAGCATTTT.

This chain links TRBV7-2 with TRBJ1-5, with D possibly being TRBD1 (5 bases). The CDR3 spans 17 residues. Germline V gene lookup returns CDR1 SGHTA and CDR2 FQGNSA. Between the trimmed V and J ends, which lost 2 bases and 4 bases, there was a span of 18 bases. The CDR3 region is CASSLKGSNSGNQPQHF. The CDR3 bases are TGTGCCAGCAGCTTAAAGGGGTCCAATAGCGGGAATCAGCCCCAGCATTTT.

Of note for this clone: Without the conserved terminal phenylalanine or tryptophan, this CDR3 likely stems from a read error. No DNA is shown, since the ends of the CDR3 on it are uncertain; the CDR3 is the one TCRdb lists. The chain recombines TRBV6-4 with TRBJ1-2. CDR1 and CDR2 from the germline V gene are MRHNA and SNTAGT. Termini included, the CDR3 measures 13 amino acids. The CDR3 sequence: CASSASWAGDERV.

V and J are TRBV1 and TRBJ2-5; the table's D call, TRBD2, was not checked against the DNA. The J call is uncertain, as TRBJ2-7 better fits the DNA end. TRBV1 is a known pseudogene. This CDR3 contains 16 residues. The CDR3 protein is CTSSQAGGRGKDEQYF. In nucleotides, the CDR3 is TGCACCAGCAGCCAAGCGGGGGGGAGGGGTAAGGACGAGCAGTACTTC.

V gene TRBV28 combines with J gene TRBJ2-5; TRBD2 aligns across 15 bases. Trimming removed 6 bases from V and 6 bases from J; junction bases left unmatched: 11. The CDR3 is 17 residues long. Germline CDR1 reads MDHEN; CDR2 reads SYDVKM. The CDR3, as DNA: TGTGCCAGCAGGTCCGGGACTAGCGGGGGGAAAGGCCAGACCCAGTACTTC. Translating it yields CASRSGTSGGKGQTQYF.

The V call is TRBV6-5, the J call TRBJ2-1; D unresolved. V dropped 5 bases and J dropped 8 bases, with 10 bases sitting between them. The CDR3 consists of 12 residues. Germline V gene lookup returns CDR1 MNHEY and CDR2 SVGAGI. The CDR3 nucleotides read TGTGCCAGCAGTCCAGATGAGGATGAGCAGTTCTTC. Protein product: CASSPDEDEQFF.

The chain joins TRBV9 to TRBJ2-5; 11 nucleotides agree with TRBD2. CDR3 length: 16 residues. In germline, CDR1 is SGDLS, CDR2 YYNGEE. The junction had 6 bases not matched to a gene; V was cut back by 0 bases and J by 5 bases. CDR3 residues: CASSVGSGGAGETQYF. DNA for the CDR3: TGTGCCAGCAGCGTAGGTAGCGGGGGGGCTGGGGAGACCCAGTACTTC.

The chain is built from TRBV13 and TRBJ2-7; 15 bases are a match to TRBD2. The CDR3 sequence is 16 residues long. Germline V lookup: CDR1 PRHDT, CDR2 FYEKMQ (reference sequence). J lost 3 bases, V lost 5 bases, and 5 bases had no gene match. CDR3 DNA: TGTGCCAGCAGCGGGACTAGCGGGGGGTCTCTCTACGAGCAGTACTTC. This codes for CASSGTSGGSLYEQYF.

For this clone: The junction departs from germline at one end; a sequencing error may be responsible. V usage is TRBV5-6 and J usage is TRBJ1-3; 8 positions agree with TRBD1. Germline V gene lookup returns CDR1 SGHDT and CDR2 YYEEEE. The CDR3 is 15 amino acids. Here the CDR3 reads CASSLGTGSVNTIYF. The CDR3 nucleotides are TGTGCCAGCAGCTTGGGGACAGGGTCTGTAAACACCATATATTTT.

V is TRBV28 and J is TRBJ1-1, with 7 nucleotides matching TRBD1. The ends lost 2 bases at V and 4 bases at J; junction bases unmatched: 7. Germline CDR1 MDHEN, CDR2 SYDVKM. The CDR3 has 15 residues. The CDR3 loop is CASSLPATGSTEAFF. CDR3 DNA sequence: TGTGCCAGCAGTTTACCGGCGACAGGGTCCACTGAAGCTTTCTTT.

The chain is built from TRBV7-9 and TRBJ1-1, with D tentatively TRBD1 (5 bases). Germline CDR1 and CDR2: SEHNR and FQNEAQ (reference sequence). Between the trimmed V and J ends, which lost 1 base and 4 bases, there was a span of 13 bases. The length of the CDR3 is 15 residues. DNA for the CDR3: TGTGCCAGCAGCTTAGAAGGTAGGGGAACCACTGAAGCTTTCTTT. As protein: CASSLEGRGTTEAFF.